The sequence of this TCR beta chain was determined in a study of OX40 agonist ivuxolimab in advanced cancers. Trimming pared 5 bases from V and 5 bases from J, leaving 18 bases between. Germline V gene data show CDR1 as MNHNY and CDR2 as SVGAGI (reference sequence). The length of the CDR3 is 15 residues. Clones were sequenced by immunoSEQ multiplex PCR, and TCRdb holds only the in-frame ones, with some missing. The sample includes 55,000 to 75,000 clones, 84% of them seen just once. The clonotype comes from an adult with an advanced solid tumor such as melanoma, head and neck, liver or kidney cancer. The rearrangement joins TRBV6-6 to TRBJ1-1; weak D call: TRBD1 (5 bases). Here the sequenced sample was CD4+ or CD8+ T cells sorted from blood, taken in a trial of the OX40 agonist ivuxolimab. CDR3 bases: TGTGCCAGCAGTCCCCAGGGCCCTGTAGGGACTGAAGCTTTCTTT. Translation gives CASSPQGPVGTEAFF.